Given below is one TCR beta chain in context. Participant ages covered about 18 to 100 years across 25 or so US areas. Germline V CDR1 and CDR2: SGHRS, YFSETQ. The CDR3 has 15 amino acids. The V segment lost 4 bases and the J segment 0 bases; nucleotides outside the gene matches: 6. The record originates from a study of blood T cell repertoires in COVID-19. In the original analysis: Scientists estimated how many nucleated cells there were by amplifying reference gene primers. Profiled with immunoSEQ multiplex PCR; TCRdb holds only in-frame clones, not every one. That table supplies the V and J calls and clone size; D and trimming were determined from the DNA. This table has approximately 390,000 clones, just under 90% appearing once.

Input material: PBMCs or T cells enriched from blood (not recorded which). The origin of this receptor is a woman aged 45-60 years who had recovered from COVID-19. The chain links TRBV5-1 to TRBJ1-1, with 7 nucleotides matching TRBD1. DNA for the CDR3: TGCGCCAGCAGCGTACGACAGGGTTTGAACACTGAAGCTTTCTTT. Its protein product is CASSVRQGLNTEAFF.